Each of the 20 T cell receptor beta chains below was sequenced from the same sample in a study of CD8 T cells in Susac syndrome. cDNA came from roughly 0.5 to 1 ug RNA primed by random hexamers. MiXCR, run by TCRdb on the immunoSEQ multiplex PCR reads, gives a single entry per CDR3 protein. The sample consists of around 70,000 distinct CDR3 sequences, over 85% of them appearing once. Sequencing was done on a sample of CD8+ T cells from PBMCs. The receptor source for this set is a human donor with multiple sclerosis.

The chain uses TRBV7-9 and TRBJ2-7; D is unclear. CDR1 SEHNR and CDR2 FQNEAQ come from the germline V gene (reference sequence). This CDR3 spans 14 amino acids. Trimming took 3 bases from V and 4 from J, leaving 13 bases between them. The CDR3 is CASSLPGQIYEQYF. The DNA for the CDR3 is TGTGCCAGCAGCTTGCCGGGCCAGATATACGAGCAGTACTTC.

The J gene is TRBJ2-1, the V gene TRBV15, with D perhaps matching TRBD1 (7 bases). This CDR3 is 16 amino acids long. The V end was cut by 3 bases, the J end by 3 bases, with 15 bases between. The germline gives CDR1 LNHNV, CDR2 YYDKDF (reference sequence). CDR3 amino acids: CATSSNQGGGYNEQFF. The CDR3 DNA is TGTGCCACCAGCAGCAATCAGGGGGGAGGCTACAATGAGCAGTTCTTC.

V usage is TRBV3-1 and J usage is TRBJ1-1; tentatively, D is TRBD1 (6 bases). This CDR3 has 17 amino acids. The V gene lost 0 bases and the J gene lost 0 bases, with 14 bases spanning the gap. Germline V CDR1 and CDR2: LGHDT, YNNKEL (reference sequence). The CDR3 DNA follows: TGTGCCAGCAGCCAAGAAGGGGGGTCGGAAATGAACACTGAAGCTTTCTTT. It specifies CASSQEGGSEMNTEAFF.

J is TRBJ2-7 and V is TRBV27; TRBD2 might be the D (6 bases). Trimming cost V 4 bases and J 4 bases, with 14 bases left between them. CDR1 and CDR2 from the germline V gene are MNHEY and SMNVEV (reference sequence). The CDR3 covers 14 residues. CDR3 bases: TGTGCCAGCAGTTCGGCGGGGATAGGGTACGAGCAGTACTTC. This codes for CASSSAGIGYEQYF.

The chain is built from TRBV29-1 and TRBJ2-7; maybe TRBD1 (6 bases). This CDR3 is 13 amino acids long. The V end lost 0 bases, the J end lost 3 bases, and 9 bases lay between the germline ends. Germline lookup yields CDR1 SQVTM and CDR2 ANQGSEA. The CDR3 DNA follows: TGCAGCGTTGAAGAGGACAGCAGCTACGAGCAGTACTTC. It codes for CSVEEDSSYEQYF.

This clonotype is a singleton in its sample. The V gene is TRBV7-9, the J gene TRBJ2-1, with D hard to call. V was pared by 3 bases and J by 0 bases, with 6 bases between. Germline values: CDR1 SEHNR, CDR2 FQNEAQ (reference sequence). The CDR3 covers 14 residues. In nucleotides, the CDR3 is TGTGCCAGCAGCTTCGGAAGCTCCTACAATGAGCAGTTCTTC. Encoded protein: CASSFGSSYNEQFF.

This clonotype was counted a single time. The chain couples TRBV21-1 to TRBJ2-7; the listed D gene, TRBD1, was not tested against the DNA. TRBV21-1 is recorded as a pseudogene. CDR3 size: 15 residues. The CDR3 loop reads CASSKVGTGGPEQYF. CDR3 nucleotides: TGTGCCAGCAGCAAAGTGGGGACAGGGGGACCCGAGCAGTACTTC.

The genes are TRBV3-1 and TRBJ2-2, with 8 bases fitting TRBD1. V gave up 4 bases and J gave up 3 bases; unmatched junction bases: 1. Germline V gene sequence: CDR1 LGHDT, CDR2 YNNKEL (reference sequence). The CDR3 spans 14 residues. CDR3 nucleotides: TGTGCCAGCAGCCCACAGGGGGACACCGGGGAGCTGTTTTTT. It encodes CASSPQGDTGELFF. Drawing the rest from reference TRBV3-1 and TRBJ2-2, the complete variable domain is DTAVSQTPKYLVTQMGNDKSIKCEQNLGHDTMYWYKQDSKKFLKIMFSYNNKELIINETVPNRFSPKSPDKAHLNLHINSLELGDSAVYFCASSPQGDTGELFFGEGSRLTVL.

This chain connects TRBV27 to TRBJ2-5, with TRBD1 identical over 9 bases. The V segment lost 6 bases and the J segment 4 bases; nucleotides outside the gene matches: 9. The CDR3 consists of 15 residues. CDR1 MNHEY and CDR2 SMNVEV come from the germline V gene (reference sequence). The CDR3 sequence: CASSVGTGSGETQYF. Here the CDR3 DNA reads TGTGCCAGCAGCGTTGGGACAGGGAGTGGAGAGACCCAGTACTTC.

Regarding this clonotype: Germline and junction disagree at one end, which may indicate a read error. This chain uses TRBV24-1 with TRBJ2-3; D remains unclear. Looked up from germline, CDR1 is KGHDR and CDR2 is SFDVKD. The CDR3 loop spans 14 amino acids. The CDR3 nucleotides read TGTGCCACCAGTGACCGTGGGGTGGCAGATGCGCAGTGTTTT. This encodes CATSDRGVADAQCF.

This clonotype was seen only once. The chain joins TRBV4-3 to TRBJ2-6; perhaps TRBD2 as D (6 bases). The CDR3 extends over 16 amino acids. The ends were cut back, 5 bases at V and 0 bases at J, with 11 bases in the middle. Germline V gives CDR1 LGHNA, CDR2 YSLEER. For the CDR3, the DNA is TGCGCCAGCAGCGAGGGGACTGGCTCTGGGGCCAACGTCCTGACTTTC. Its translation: CASSEGTGSGANVLTF.

CDR3 DNA sequence: TGTGCCAGCAAGGCGGGAGCAGGCCTAATTCAAGAGACCCAGTACTTC. Translation: CASKAGAGLIQETQYF. This chain connects TRBV27 to TRBJ2-5; TRBD2 aligns across 7 bases. Trimming removed 7 bases from V and 2 bases from J; junction bases left unmatched: 13. The CDR3 length is 16 residues. The V gene's germline CDR1 is MNHEY and CDR2 SMNVEV (reference sequence).

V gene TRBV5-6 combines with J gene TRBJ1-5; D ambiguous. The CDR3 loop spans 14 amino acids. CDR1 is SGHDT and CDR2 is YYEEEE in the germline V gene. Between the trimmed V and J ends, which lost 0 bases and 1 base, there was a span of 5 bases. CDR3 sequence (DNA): TGTGCCAGCAGCTTGGAAGGGAGCAATCAGCCCCAGCATTTT. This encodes CASSLEGSNQPQHF.

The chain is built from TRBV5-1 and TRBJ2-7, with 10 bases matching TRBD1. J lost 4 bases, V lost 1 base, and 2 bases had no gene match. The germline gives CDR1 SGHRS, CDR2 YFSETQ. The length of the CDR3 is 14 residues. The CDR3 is CASSLRDRGYEQYF. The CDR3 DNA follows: TGCGCCAGCAGCTTGAGGGACAGGGGTTACGAGCAGTACTTC.

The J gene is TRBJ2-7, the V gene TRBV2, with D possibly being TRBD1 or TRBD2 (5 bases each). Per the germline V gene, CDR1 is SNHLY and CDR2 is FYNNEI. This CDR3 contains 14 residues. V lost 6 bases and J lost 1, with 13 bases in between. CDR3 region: CASSPSGASYEQYF. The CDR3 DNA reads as TGTGCCAGCAGCCCCTCCGGGGCTTCCTACGAGCAGTACTTC.

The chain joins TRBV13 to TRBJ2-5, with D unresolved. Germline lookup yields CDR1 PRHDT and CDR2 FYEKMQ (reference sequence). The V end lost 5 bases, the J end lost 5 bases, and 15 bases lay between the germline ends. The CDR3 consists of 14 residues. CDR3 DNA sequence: TGTGCCAGCAGCCCCCGTTCTGTTGCCGAGACCCAGTACTTC. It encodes CASSPRSVAETQYF.

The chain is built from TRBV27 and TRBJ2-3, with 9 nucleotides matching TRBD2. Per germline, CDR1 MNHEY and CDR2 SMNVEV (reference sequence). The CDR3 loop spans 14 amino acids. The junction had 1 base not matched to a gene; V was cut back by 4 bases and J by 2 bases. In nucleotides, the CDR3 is TGTGCCAGCAGTTCTAGCGGGGCCACAGATACGCAGTATTTT. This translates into CASSSSGATDTQYF.

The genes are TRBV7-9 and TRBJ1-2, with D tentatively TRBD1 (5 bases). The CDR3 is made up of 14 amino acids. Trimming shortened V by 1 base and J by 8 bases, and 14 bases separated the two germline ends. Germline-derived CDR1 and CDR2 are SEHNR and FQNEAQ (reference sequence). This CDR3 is CASSLGGVGQGYTF. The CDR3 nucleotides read TGTGCCAGCAGCTTAGGAGGTGTGGGGCAAGGCTACACCTTC.

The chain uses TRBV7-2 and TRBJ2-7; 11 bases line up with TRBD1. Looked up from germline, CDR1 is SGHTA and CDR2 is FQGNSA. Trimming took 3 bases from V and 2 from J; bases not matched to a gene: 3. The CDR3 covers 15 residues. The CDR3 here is CASSFEGQGAYEQYF. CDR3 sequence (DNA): TGTGCCAGCAGCTTCGAGGGACAGGGGGCCTACGAGCAGTACTTC. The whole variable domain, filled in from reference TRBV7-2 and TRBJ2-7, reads GAGVSQSPSNKVTEKGKDVELRCDPISGHTALYWYRQSLGQGLEFLIYFQGNSAPDKSGLPSDRFSAERTGGSVSTLTIQRTQQEDSAVYLCASSFEGQGAYEQYFGPGTRLTVT.

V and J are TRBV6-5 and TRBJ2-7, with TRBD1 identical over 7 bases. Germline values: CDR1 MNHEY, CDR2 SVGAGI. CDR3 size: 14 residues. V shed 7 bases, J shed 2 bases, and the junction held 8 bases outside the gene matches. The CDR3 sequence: CASTDWDSTYEQYF. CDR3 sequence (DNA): TGTGCCAGCACCGATTGGGACAGCACCTACGAGCAGTACTTC.